The 18 T cell receptor beta chains listed next were all sequenced from one sample in a study of blood T cell repertoires in COVID-19. Produced via immunoSEQ multiplex PCR; TCRdb's table is partial and in-frame only. The sample shows approximately 160,000 clones, over 90% of them seen only once. The material sequenced was peripheral blood. These receptors came from a woman in her sixties with COVID-19, enrolled during active disease.

This clone was found once. V usage is TRBV11-2 and J usage is TRBJ2-3; 9 nucleotides line up with TRBD2. Germline loops: CDR1 SGHAT, CDR2 FQNNGV. The J segment lost 0 bases and the V segment lost 2 bases, leaving 6 bases of the junction unmatched. The CDR3 is 17 amino acids. The CDR3 region has the DNA TGTGCCAGCAGCTTAAGGGGAGCGGGGGGAAGCACAGATACGCAGTATTTT. This encodes CASSLRGAGGSTDTQYF. The entire variable domain, with the rest obtained from reference TRBV11-2 and TRBJ2-3, is as follows: EAGVAQSPRYKIIEKRQSVAFWCNPISGHATLYWYQQILGQGPKLLIQFQNNGVVDDSQLPKDRFSAERLKGVDSTLKIQPAKLEDSAVYLCASSLRGAGGSTDTQYFGPGTRLTVL.

This clone was seen just once. This sequence joins TRBV6-5 and TRBJ1-2, with a tentative D call TRBD1 (5 bases). Trimming took 0 bases from V and 7 from J, leaving 12 bases between them. Germline V gene lookup returns CDR1 MNHEY and CDR2 SVGAGI. The length of the CDR3 is 14 residues. The CDR3 region is CASSYSTRVGGYTF. CDR3 in DNA: TGTGCCAGCAGTTACTCGACCAGGGTTGGTGGCTACACCTTC.

The rearrangement uses TRBV29-1 and TRBJ2-7, with D maybe TRBD2 (6 bases). Per the germline V gene, CDR1 is SQVTM and CDR2 is ANQGSEA. Trimming removed 3 bases from V and 2 bases from J, with 11 bases in between. The CDR3 contains 13 residues. DNA for the CDR3: TGCAGCGTTGAGTTGGAGGGCCCCTACGAGCAGTACTTC. Encoded protein: CSVELEGPYEQYF.

V gene TRBV6-2 or TRBV6-3 combines with J gene TRBJ2-5; TRBD1 aligns across 7 bases. The CDR3 consists of 15 residues. Germline lookup yields CDR1 MNHEY and CDR2 SVGEGT. V shed 2 bases, J shed 7 bases, and the junction held 10 bases outside the gene matches. The CDR3 sequence: CASSYPGQFLMTQYF. Written as DNA, the CDR3 is TGTGCCAGCAGTTACCCGGGACAGTTTTTGATGACCCAGTACTTC.

As DNA, the CDR3 is TGTGCCAGCAGCCAAGTGGGGGGGCCTACAGATACGCAGTATTTT. Its translation: CASSQVGGPTDTQYF. J is TRBJ2-3 and V is TRBV14; D may be TRBD2 (7 bases). Trimming cost V 1 base and J 3 bases, with 11 bases left between them. The CDR3 covers 15 residues. From germline, CDR1 is SGHDN and CDR2 FVKESK.

This chain joins TRBV19 and TRBJ1-5; 11 bases align to TRBD1. The CDR3 consists of 16 residues. J was trimmed by 7 bases and V by 8 bases; bases with no gene match: 13. Germline lookup yields CDR1 LNHDA and CDR2 SQIVND (reference sequence). The CDR3 region is CASFPLGQGGGQPQHF. The CDR3 coding sequence is TGTGCCAGTTTCCCGCTGGGACAGGGGGGAGGCCAGCCCCAGCATTTT.

With regard to this clone: Mismatch with germline at one junction end may stem from a read error. The gene calls are TRBV29-1 and TRBJ2-3; 8 nucleotides agree with TRBD1. The CDR3 consists of 11 residues. Germline loops: CDR1 SQVTM, CDR2 ANQGSEA. The DNA of the CDR3 is TGCAGAGTTGCAGGACAGGGTCATAAGTATTTT. Translation gives CRVAGQGHKYF.

The chain couples TRBV10-2 to TRBJ2-5; 7 bases are a match to TRBD1. The J segment lost 2 bases and the V segment lost 6 bases, leaving 6 bases of the junction unmatched. Germline CDR1 and CDR2: WSHSY and SAAADI. The CDR3 is 14 residues long. The CDR3 DNA reads TGCGCCAGCAGCCCCTCGGGACAGCAAGAGACCCAGTACTTC. The encoded protein is CASSPSGQQETQYF.

The chain uses TRBV7-3 and TRBJ2-1; 11 nucleotides line up with TRBD2. Losses at the gene ends were 4 bases for V and 5 bases for J; bases not matched to a gene: 4. This CDR3 spans 15 amino acids. Per germline, CDR1 SGHTA and CDR2 FQGTGA. CDR3 sequence (DNA): TGTGCCAGCAGCTCTGGACTAGCGGGCCACAATGAGCAGTTCTTC. It yields the protein CASSSGLAGHNEQFF.

This clone appeared a few times. The chain couples TRBV6-5 to TRBJ1-1; 7 bases agree with TRBD1. The CDR3 extends over 15 amino acids. The germline V gene encodes CDR1 MNHEY and CDR2 SVGAGI. The trim removed 6 bases at V and 3 bases at J, leaving 10 bases unmatched. The CDR3 loop is CASSPQTGLYTEAFF. The CDR3 bases are TGTGCCAGCAGCCCACAGACAGGGCTCTACACTGAAGCTTTCTTT.

This clone has only one observation. The V call is TRBV5-1, the J call TRBJ2-5, with 11 nucleotides matching TRBD2. V trimming: 4 bases; J trimming: 4 bases; junction bases outside the gene matches: 9. The germline gives CDR1 SGHRS, CDR2 YFSETQ. CDR3 length equals 16 residues. CDR3 in DNA: TGCGCCAGCAGCCCGTCCACTAGCGGGGGCGGAGAGACCCAGTACTTC. It specifies CASSPSTSGGGETQYF. Looking up the rest from reference TRBV5-1 and TRBJ2-5 gives the full variable domain: KAGVTQTPRYLIKTRGQQVTLSCSPISGHRSVSWYQQTPGQGLQFLFEYFSETQRNKGNFPGRFSGRQFSNSRSEMNVSTLELGDSALYLCASSPSTSGGGETQYFGPGTRLLVL.

This rearrangement joins TRBV5-4 to TRBJ2-2, with a weak D call TRBD1 (6 bases). The CDR3 is 16 residues long. Trimming stripped 3 bases from V and 1 base from J, with 13 bases between. The V gene's germline CDR1 is SGHNT and CDR2 YYREEE (reference sequence). The CDR3 spells CASSSPGHQNTGELFF. The CDR3 region has the DNA TGTGCCAGCAGCTCCCCGGGACACCAGAACACCGGGGAGCTGTTTTTT.

CDR3 DNA sequence: TGTGCCAGCAGCAGGGAGCGCCAAGAGACCCAGTACTTC. It is translated as CASSRERQETQYF. The chain carries TRBV7-2 and TRBJ2-5; perhaps TRBD2 as D (5 bases). CDR1 SGHTA and CDR2 FQGNSA come from the germline V gene. This CDR3 region has 13 residues. The V end lost 5 bases, the J end lost 1 base, and 8 bases lay between the germline ends.

CDR3 sequence: CASSDSYEQYF. The CDR3 DNA sequence: TGTGCCAGCAGTGACAGCTACGAGCAGTACTTC. The chain joins TRBV5-4 to TRBJ2-7; a possible D gene is TRBD1 (5 bases). Per germline, CDR1 SGHNT and CDR2 YYREEE (reference sequence). This CDR3 has 11 amino acids. Trimming pared 5 bases from V and 3 bases from J, leaving 6 bases between. The full variable domain, completed using reference TRBV5-4 and TRBJ2-7, is ETGVTQSPTHLIKTRGQQVTLRCSSQSGHNTVSWYQQALGQGPQFIFQYYREEENGRGNFPPRFSGLQFPNYSSELNVNALELDDSALYLCASSDSYEQYFGPGTRLTVT.

The chain joins TRBV19 to TRBJ1-6; D uncertain. The CDR3 is 15 amino acids. Trimming removed 3 bases from V and 2 bases from J, with 8 bases in between. Germline V CDR1 and CDR2: LNHDA, SQIVND (reference sequence). The DNA for the CDR3 is TGTGCCAGTAGTATCTCTGTAACCTATAATTCACCCCTCCACTTT. This encodes CASSISVTYNSPLHF.

The chain recombines TRBV27 with TRBJ2-1, with D perhaps TRBD2 (7 bases). The V end was cut by 5 bases, the J end by 5 bases, with 10 bases between. This CDR3 is built from 13 residues. Germline V lookup: CDR1 MNHEY, CDR2 SMNVEV (reference sequence). The CDR3 DNA is TGTGCCAGCAGTCTCGGGGGGCACAATGAGCAGTTCTTC. Translating gives CASSLGGHNEQFF.

V gene TRBV10-3 combines with J gene TRBJ1-1; perhaps TRBD1 as D (5 bases). Trimming took off 2 bases at V and 5 bases at J, with 12 bases between the two ends. CDR3 length: 14 amino acids. Germline V CDR1 and CDR2: ENHRY, SYGVKD. The CDR3 loop is CAISEGIKGTEAFF. CDR3 sequence (DNA): TGTGCCATCAGTGAGGGCATCAAGGGGACTGAAGCTTTCTTT.

This clone was seen a few times. This rearrangement joins TRBV7-8 to TRBJ1-1; 7 bases match TRBD1. The length of the CDR3 is 12 residues. Germline lookup yields CDR1 SGHVS and CDR2 FQNEAQ. J lost 11 bases, V lost 5 bases, and 8 bases had no gene match. CDR3 loop: CASSALQGRAFF. The CDR3 DNA follows: TGTGCCAGCAGCGCCCTACAGGGGAGGGCTTTCTTT.